This TCR beta chain emerged from a study of T cells after posttransplantation cyclophosphamide. Findings and caveats of the study: Later post-transplant blood repertoires were often dominated by donor CD8+ memory clones.

A marrow graft followed busulfan-fludarabine conditioning, with cyclophosphamide on days +3 and +4. Trimming took 4 bases from V and 0 from J; bases not matched to a gene: 6. Germline assignment: CDR1 SGHRS and CDR2 YFSETQ. The CDR3 consists of 16 residues. Notes on this clone: The antigen is unknown.

Libraries were prepared by immunoSEQ multiplex PCR; TCRdb keeps only in-frame clonotypes and omits some of them. The sample records 8,000 or so clones, under 90% being singletons. V gene TRBV5-1 combines with J gene TRBJ2-3; 9 bases are a match to TRBD2. The clonotype comes from a female patient in her forties or fifties who received an allogeneic stem cell transplant from a related donor, was CMV-positive, and had no GVHD. Some of these T cells may belong to the graft donor. This specimen was CD4+ T cells sorted from blood, taken 1404 days after allogeneic stem cell transplant with posttransplant cyclophosphamide. The CDR3 loop is CASSPSTSGSTDTQYF. The CDR3 nucleotides read TGCGCCAGCAGCCCCTCGACTAGCGGTAGCACAGATACGCAGTATTTT.